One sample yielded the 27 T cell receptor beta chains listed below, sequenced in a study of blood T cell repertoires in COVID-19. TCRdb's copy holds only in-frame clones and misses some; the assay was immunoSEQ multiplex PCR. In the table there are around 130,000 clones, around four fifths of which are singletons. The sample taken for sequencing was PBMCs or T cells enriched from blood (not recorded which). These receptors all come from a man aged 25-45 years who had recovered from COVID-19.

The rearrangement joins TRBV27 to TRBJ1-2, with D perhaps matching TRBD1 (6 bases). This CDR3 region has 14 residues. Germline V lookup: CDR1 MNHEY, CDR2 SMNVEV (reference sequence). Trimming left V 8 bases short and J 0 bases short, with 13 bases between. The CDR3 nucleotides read TGTGCCAGCGGGGGGGGGCGCACTAACTATGGCTACACCTTC. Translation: CASGGGRTNYGYTF.

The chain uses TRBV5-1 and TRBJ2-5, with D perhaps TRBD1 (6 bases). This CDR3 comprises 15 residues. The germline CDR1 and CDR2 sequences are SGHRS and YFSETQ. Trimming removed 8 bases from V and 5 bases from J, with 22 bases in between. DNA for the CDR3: TGCGCCAGTCAGGGGAACAGGCCCGTTGGGGAGACCCAGTACTTC. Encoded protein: CASQGNRPVGETQYF. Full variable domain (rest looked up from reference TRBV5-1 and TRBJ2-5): KAGVTQTPRYLIKTRGQQVTLSCSPISGHRSVSWYQQTPGQGLQFLFEYFSETQRNKGNFPGRFSGRQFSNSRSEMNVSTLELGDSALYLCASQGNRPVGETQYFGPGTRLLVL.

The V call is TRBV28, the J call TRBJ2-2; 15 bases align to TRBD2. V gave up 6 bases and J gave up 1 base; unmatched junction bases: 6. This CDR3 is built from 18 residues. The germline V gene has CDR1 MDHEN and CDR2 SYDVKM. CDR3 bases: TGTGCCAGCAGGACGCCGGGACTAGCGGGAGGGAACACCGGGGAGCTGTTTTTT. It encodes CASRTPGLAGGNTGELFF.

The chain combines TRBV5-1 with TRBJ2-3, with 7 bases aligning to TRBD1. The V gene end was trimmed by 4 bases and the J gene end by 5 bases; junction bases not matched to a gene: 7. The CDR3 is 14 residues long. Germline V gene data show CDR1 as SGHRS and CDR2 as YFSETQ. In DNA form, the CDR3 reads TGCGCCAGCAGCCAGCAGGGGGTTGGAGATACGCAGTATTTT. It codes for CASSQQGVGDTQYF.

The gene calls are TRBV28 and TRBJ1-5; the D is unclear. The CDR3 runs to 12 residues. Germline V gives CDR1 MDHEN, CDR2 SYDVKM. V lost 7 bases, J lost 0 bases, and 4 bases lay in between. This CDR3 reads CASTLSNQPQHF. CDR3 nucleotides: TGTGCCAGCACCCTTAGCAATCAGCCCCAGCATTTT.

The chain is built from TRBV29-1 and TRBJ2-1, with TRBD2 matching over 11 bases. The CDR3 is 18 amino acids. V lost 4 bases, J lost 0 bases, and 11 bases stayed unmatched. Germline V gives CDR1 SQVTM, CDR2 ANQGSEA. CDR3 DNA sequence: TGCAGCGTTGTAGGGCTAGCGGGAGGCCTGAGCTCCTACAATGAGCAGTTCTTC. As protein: CSVVGLAGGLSSYNEQFF.

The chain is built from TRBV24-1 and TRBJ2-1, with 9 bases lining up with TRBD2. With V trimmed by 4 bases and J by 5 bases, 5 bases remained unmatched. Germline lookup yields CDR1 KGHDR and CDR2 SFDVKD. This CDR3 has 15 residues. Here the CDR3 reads CATSDGLASHNEQFF. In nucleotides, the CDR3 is TGTGCCACCAGTGACGGACTAGCGTCTCACAATGAGCAGTTCTTC.

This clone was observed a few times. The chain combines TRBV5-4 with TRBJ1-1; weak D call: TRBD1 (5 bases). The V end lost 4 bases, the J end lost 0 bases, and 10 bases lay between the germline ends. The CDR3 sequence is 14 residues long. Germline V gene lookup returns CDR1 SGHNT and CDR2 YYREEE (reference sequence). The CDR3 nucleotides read TGTGCCAGCAGCGTGGAGGGGCTGAACACTGAAGCTTTCTTT. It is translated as CASSVEGLNTEAFF.

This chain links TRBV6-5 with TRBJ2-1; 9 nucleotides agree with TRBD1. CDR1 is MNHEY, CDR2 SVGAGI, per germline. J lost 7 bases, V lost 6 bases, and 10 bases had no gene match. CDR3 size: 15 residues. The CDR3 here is CASRRGTGNLNEQFF. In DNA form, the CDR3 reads TGTGCCAGCAGGAGGGGGACAGGGAACTTGAATGAGCAGTTCTTC.

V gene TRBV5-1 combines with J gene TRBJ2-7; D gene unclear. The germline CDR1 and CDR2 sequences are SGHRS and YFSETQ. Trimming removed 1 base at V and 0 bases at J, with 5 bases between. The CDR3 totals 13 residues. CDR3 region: CASSLSFSYEQYF. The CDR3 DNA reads TGCGCCAGCAGCTTGAGCTTCTCCTACGAGCAGTACTTC.

CDR3 sequence: CASSQGTSGIAKNIQYF. The CDR3 region has the DNA TGTGCCAGCAGCCAAGGGACTAGCGGGATAGCCAAAAACATTCAGTACTTC. This sequence joins TRBV3-1 (or the pseudogene TRBV3-2) and TRBJ2-4, with 12 bases that match TRBD2. The CDR3 has 17 residues. In germline, CDR1 is LGHDT, CDR2 YNNKEL (reference sequence). V was clipped by 1 base and J by 0 bases; unmatched bases: 1.

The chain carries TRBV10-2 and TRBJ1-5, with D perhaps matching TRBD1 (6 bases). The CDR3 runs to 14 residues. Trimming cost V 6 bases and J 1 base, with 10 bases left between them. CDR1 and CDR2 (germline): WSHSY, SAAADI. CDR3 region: CASRDDRSNQPQHF. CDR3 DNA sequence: TGCGCCAGCAGAGACGACAGGAGCAATCAGCCCCAGCATTTT.

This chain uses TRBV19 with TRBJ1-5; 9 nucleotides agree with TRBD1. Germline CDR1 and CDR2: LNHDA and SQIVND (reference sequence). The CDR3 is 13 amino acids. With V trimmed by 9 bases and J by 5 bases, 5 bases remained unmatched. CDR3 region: CASSGQGYQPQHF. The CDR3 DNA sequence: TGTGCCAGCTCTGGACAGGGGTATCAGCCCCAGCATTTT.

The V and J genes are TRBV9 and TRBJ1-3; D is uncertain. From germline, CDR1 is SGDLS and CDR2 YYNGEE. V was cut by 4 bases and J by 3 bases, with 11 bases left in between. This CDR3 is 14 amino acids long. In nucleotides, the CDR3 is TGTGCCAGCAGCCAGAGCGGGTATGGAAACACCATATATTTT. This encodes CASSQSGYGNTIYF.

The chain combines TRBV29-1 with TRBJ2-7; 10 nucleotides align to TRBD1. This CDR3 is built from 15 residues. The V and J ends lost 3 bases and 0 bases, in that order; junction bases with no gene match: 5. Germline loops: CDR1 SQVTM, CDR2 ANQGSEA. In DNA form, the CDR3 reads TGCAGCGTTGAGGGGACAGGGGCAAGCTCCTACGAGCAGTACGTC. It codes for CSVEGTGASSYEQYV.

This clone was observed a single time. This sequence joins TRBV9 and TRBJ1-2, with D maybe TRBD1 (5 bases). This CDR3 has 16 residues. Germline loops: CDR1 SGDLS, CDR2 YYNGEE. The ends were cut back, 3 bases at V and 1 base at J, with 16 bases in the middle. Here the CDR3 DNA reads TGTGCCAGCAGCGGAGAGGACCTGGGGGGTAACTATGGCTACACCTTC. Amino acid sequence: CASSGEDLGGNYGYTF.

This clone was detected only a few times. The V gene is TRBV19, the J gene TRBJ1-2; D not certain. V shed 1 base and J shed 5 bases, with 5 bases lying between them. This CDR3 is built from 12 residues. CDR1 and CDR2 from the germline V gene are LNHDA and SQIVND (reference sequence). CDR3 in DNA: TGTGCCAGTAGTATAGCTCTTTATGGCTACACCTTC. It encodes CASSIALYGYTF.

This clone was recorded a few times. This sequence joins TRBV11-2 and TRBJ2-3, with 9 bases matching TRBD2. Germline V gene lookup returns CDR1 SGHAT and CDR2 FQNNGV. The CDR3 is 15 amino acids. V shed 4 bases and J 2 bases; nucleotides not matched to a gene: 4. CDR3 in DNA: TGTGCCAGCAGCTCTCTAGCGGGGAACACAGATACGCAGTATTTT. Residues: CASSSLAGNTDTQYF. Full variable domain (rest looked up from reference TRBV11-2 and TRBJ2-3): EAGVAQSPRYKIIEKRQSVAFWCNPISGHATLYWYQQILGQGPKLLIQFQNNGVVDDSQLPKDRFSAERLKGVDSTLKIQPAKLEDSAVYLCASSSLAGNTDTQYFGPGTRLTVL.

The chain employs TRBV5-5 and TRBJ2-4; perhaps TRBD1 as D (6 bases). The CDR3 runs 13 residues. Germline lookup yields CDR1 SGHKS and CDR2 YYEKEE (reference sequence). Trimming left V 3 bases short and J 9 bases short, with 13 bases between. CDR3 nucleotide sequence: TGTGCCAGCAGCTACCGGGGACAAGGCATTCAGTACTTC. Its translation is CASSYRGQGIQYF.

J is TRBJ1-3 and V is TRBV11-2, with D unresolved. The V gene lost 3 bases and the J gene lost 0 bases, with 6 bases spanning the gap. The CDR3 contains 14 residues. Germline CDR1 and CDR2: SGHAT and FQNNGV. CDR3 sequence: CASSFIDSGNTIYF. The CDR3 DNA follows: TGTGCCAGCAGCTTTATAGACTCTGGAAACACCATATATTTT.

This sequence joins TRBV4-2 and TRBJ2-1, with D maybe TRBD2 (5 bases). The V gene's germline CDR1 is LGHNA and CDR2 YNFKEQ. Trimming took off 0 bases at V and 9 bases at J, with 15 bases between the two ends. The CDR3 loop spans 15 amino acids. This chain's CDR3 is CASSQEGEGFGEQFF. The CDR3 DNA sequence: TGTGCCAGCAGCCAAGAGGGAGAGGGATTTGGTGAGCAGTTCTTC.

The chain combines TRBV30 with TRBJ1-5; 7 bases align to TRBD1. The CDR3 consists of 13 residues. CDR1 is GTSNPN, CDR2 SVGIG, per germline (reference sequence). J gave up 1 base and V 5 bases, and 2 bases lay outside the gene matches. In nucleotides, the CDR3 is TGTGCCTGGGGGACAGTGAGCAATCAGCCCCAGCATTTT. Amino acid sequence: CAWGTVSNQPQHF.

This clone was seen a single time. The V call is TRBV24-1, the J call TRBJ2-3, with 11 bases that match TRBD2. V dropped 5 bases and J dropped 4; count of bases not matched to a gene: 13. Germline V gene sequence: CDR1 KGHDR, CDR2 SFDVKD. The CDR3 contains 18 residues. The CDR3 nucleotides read TGTGCCACCAGTGGGGGTAGCGGGGGGGCCTATTTTTCAGATACGCAGTATTTT. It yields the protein CATSGGSGGAYFSDTQYF.

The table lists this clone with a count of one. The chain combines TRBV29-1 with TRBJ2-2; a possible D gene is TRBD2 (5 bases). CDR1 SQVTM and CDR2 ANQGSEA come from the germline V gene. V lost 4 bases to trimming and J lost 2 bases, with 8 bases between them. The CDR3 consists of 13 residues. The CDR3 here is CSVARENTGELFF. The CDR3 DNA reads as TGCAGCGTTGCCCGGGAAAACACCGGGGAGCTGTTTTTT.

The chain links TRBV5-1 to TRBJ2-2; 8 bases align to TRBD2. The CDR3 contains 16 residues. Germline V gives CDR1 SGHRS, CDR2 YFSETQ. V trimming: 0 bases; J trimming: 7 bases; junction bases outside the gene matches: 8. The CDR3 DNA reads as TGCGCCAGCAGCTTGGCCCCCGGGGGGGGAAACGGGGAGCTGTTTTTT. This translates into CASSLAPGGGNGELFF. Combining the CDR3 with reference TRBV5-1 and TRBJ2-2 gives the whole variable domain KAGVTQTPRYLIKTRGQQVTLSCSPISGHRSVSWYQQTPGQGLQFLFEYFSETQRNKGNFPGRFSGRQFSNSRSEMNVSTLELGDSALYLCASSLAPGGGNGELFFGEGSRLTVL.

This CDR3 is CASRPTGGRTEAFF. CDR3 DNA: TGTGCCAGCAGACCCACAGGGGGAAGAACTGAAGCTTTCTTT. The chain uses TRBV6-5 and TRBJ1-1, with 8 bases identical to TRBD1. Germline loops: CDR1 MNHEY, CDR2 SVGAGI. CDR3 length equals 14 residues. V was pared by 6 bases and J by 5 bases, with 8 bases of the junction left unmatched.

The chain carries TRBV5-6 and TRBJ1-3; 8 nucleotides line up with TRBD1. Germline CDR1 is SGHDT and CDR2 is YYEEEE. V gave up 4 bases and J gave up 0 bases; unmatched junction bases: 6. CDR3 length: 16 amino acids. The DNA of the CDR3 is TGTGCCAGCAGCCGGGACAGGAGCTACTCTGGAAACACCATATATTTT. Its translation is CASSRDRSYSGNTIYF.